The following is a T cell receptor beta chain sequence with its context. The data stem from a study of blood T cell repertoires in COVID-19. About the study: The samples span acute and convalescent COVID-19 from the United States, Italy and Spain. T cells, B-cell-depleted T cells, or PBMCs supplied cDNA or gDNA.

Original analysis: How many nucleated cells were present was estimated from reference gene primer amplification. The assay was immunoSEQ multiplex PCR, and TCRdb's table has in-frame clones only and misses some. The V and J calls and clone size are taken from that table; D and trimming were inferred from the DNA. The data show about 75,000 clones, with about 90% seen just once and 2.5% held by the top ten. The length of the CDR3 is 12 residues. V was clipped by 0 bases and J by 14 bases, with 11 bases between them. Germline V gene lookup returns CDR1 SGHAT and CDR2 FQNNGV. The receptor's source is a human donor in a cohort sampled during active COVID-19. The gene calls are TRBV11-2 and TRBJ2-1; no clear D. Sequencing was carried out using peripheral blood. The CDR3 protein is CASSLDSPSKFF. Written as DNA, the CDR3 is TGTGCCAGCAGCTTAGATAGCCCCTCGAAGTTCTTC.